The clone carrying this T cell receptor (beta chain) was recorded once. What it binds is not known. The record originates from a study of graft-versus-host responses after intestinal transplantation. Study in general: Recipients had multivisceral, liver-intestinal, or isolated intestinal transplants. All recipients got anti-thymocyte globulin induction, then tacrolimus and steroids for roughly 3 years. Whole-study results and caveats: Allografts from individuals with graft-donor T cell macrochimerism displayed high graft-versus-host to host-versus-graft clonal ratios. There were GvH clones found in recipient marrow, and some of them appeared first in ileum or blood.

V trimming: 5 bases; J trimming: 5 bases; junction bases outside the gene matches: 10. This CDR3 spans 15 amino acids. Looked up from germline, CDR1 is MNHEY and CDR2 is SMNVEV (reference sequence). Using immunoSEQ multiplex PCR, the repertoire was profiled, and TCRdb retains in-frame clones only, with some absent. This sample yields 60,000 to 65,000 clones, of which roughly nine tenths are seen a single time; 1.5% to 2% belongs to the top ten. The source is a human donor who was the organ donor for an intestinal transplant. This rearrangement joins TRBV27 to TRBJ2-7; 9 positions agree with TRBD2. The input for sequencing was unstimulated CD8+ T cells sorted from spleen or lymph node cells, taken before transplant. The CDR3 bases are TGTGCCAGCAGTGAAAGCGGGAGGAGGAAAAACGAGCAGTACTTC. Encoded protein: CASSESGRRKNEQYF.